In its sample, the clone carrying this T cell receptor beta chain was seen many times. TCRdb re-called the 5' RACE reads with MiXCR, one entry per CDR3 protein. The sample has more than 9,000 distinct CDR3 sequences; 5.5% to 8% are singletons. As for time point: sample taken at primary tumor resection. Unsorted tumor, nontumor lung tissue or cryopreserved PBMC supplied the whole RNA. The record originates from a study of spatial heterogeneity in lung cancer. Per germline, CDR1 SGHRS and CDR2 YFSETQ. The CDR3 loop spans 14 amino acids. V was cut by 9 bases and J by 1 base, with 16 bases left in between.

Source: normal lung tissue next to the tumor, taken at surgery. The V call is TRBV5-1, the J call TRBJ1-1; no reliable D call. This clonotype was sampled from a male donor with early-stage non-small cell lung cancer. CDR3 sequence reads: CATRLSLGNTEAFF. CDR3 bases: TGCGCCACCCGCTTATCCCTGGGGAACACTGAAGCTTTCTTT.